The 14 T cell receptor beta chains presented below share a single source sample, sequenced in a study of blood T cell repertoires in COVID-19. Generated by immunoSEQ multiplex PCR, the TCRdb table keeps only in-frame clones and is missing some. The repertoire holds some 110,000 clones, with about 89% as singletons. The sample was peripheral blood. Receptors were obtained from a man over 45 with acute or convalescent COVID-19.

J is TRBJ2-7 and V is TRBV19, with TRBD1 as a possible D gene (6 bases). V shed 6 bases and J shed 2 bases, with 17 bases lying between them. The CDR3 consists of 15 residues. The germline gives CDR1 LNHDA, CDR2 SQIVND (reference sequence). Written as DNA, the CDR3 is TGTGCCAGTAGAACCCATCAGGGGACCCCCTACGAGCAGTACTTC. Its protein product is CASRTHQGTPYEQYF.

This chain uses TRBV11-3 with TRBJ1-2; no definite D call. The germline V and J ends were trimmed by 2 bases and 2 bases, with 6 bases remaining between them. The V gene's germline CDR1 is SGHNT and CDR2 YENEEA. There are 13 residues in the CDR3. The CDR3 nucleotides are TGTGCCAGCAGCTTACTGGAGAACTATGGCTACACCTTC. Its translation: CASSLLENYGYTF.

The V and J genes are TRBV10-3 and TRBJ2-1; tentative D call: TRBD2 (5 bases). The CDR3 runs to 15 residues. V was pared by 3 bases and J by 6 bases, with 15 bases between. CDR1 and CDR2 (germline): ENHRY, SYGVKD. CDR3 in amino acids: CAISDGSSSSNEQFF. The CDR3 nucleotides are TGTGCCATCAGTGACGGTTCTAGCTCGAGCAATGAGCAGTTCTTC.

This rearrangement joins TRBV28 to TRBJ1-5, with a weak D call TRBD1 (6 bases). The germline V gene encodes CDR1 MDHEN and CDR2 SYDVKM. V was pared by 4 bases and J by 5 bases, with 12 bases between. The CDR3 runs 14 residues. CDR3 bases: TGTGCCAGCAGTTCCCAGGGGCCGTATCAGCCCCAGCATTTT. Residues: CASSSQGPYQPQHF.

The chain is built from TRBV30 and TRBJ1-1; no firm D call. CDR1 is GTSNPN, CDR2 SVGIG, per germline (reference sequence). This CDR3 is 12 amino acids long. Trimming took 5 bases from V and 0 from J, leaving 7 bases between them. CDR3 region: CAWDPLNTEAFF. The DNA of the CDR3 is TGTGCCTGGGATCCTCTGAACACTGAAGCTTTCTTT.

The chain links TRBV29-1 to TRBJ2-1; D remains unclear. V lost 3 bases to trimming and J lost 8 bases, with 17 bases between them. The CDR3 extends over 14 amino acids. Germline CDR1 reads SQVTM; CDR2 reads ANQGSEA. CDR3 nucleotide sequence: TGCAGCGTTGAGATTTCGTTTTCAGGCGATGAGCAGTTCTTC. Its protein product is CSVEISFSGDEQFF.

The chain employs TRBV5-4 and TRBJ2-3, with TRBD2 matching over 9 bases. The J segment lost 0 bases and the V segment lost 4 bases, leaving 3 bases of the junction unmatched. Germline V gene lookup returns CDR1 SGHNT and CDR2 YYREEE (reference sequence). CDR3 length: 15 amino acids. CDR3 DNA sequence: TGTGCCAGCAGCCCAGGACTAGCGAGCACAGATACGCAGTATTTT. It codes for CASSPGLASTDTQYF.

The genes are TRBV10-1 and TRBJ2-5; 7 bases map to TRBD2. The CDR3 length is 14 residues. Trimming cost V 5 bases and J 2 bases; bases outside gene matches: 5. In germline, CDR1 is WNHNN, CDR2 SYGVQD (reference sequence). In DNA form, the CDR3 reads TGCGCCAGCAGTAGCGGGAAGGGACAAGAGACCCAGTACTTC. It is translated as CASSSGKGQETQYF.

This clone was seen a single time. The chain carries TRBV28 and TRBJ1-2; 9 bases line up with TRBD1. The V and J ends lost 6 bases and 7 bases, in that order; junction bases with no gene match: 18. Germline CDR1 is MDHEN and CDR2 is SYDVKM. CDR3 length equals 17 residues. The CDR3 DNA reads TGTGCCAGCAGATCTTCCCCGGGACAGGGCCAAGTAGGTGGCTACACCTTC. Translating it yields CASRSSPGQGQVGGYTF.

In DNA, the CDR3 is TGTGCCAGCAGTCTTACCTACGAGCAGTACTTC. It encodes CASSLTYEQYF. The chain is built from TRBV21-1 and TRBJ2-7; the table's D call of TRBD2 was not tested on the DNA. TRBV21-1 is a known pseudogene. The CDR3 is 11 amino acids.

This clone was observed once. CDR3 in amino acids: CSASSGRGTDTQYF. Written as DNA, the CDR3 is TGCAGTGCTAGTAGCGGGAGGGGAACAGATACGCAGTATTTT. The chain carries TRBV20-1 and TRBJ2-3; TRBD2 aligns across 11 bases. Germline V lookup: CDR1 DFQATT, CDR2 SNEGSKA (reference sequence). V shed 3 bases and J 3 bases; nucleotides not matched to a gene: 2. CDR3 length: 14 residues.

The chain employs TRBV12-3 or TRBV12-4 and TRBJ1-1, with unresolved D. V lost 0 bases and J lost 1, with 3 bases in between. The CDR3 is 13 residues long. CDR3 amino acids: CASSLAGNTEAFF. For the CDR3, the DNA is TGTGCCAGCAGTTTAGCCGGGAACACTGAAGCTTTCTTT.

The genes are TRBV11-3 and TRBJ2-7, with 13 bases lining up with TRBD2. With V trimmed by 5 bases and J by 2 bases, 6 bases remained unmatched. Germline V gives CDR1 SGHNT, CDR2 YENEEA. CDR3 length: 16 amino acids. CDR3 in DNA: TGTGCCAGCAGCCACGGGACTAGCGGGACCCCCTACGAGCAGTACTTC. It specifies CASSHGTSGTPYEQYF.

The genes are TRBV28 and TRBJ2-2; TRBD2 is a possible D gene (6 bases). Trimming shortened V by 7 bases and J by 4 bases, and 10 bases separated the two germline ends. This CDR3 comprises 13 residues. Germline V gives CDR1 MDHEN, CDR2 SYDVKM. The CDR3 DNA follows: TGTGCCAGCATCCATAGCGGCACCGGGGAGCTGTTTTTT. Protein: CASIHSGTGELFF.